This TCR beta chain comes out of a study of monozygotic twins with inflammatory bowel disease. Study-level results: Neither one strong signal nor one clonotype associated with IBD was supported.

The germline V gene has CDR1 MNHNY and CDR2 SVGAGI (reference sequence). The CDR3 consists of 13 residues. In eight separate reactions per sample, cDNA was generated. TCRdb re-called the 5' RACE reads; one entry per CDR3 protein, DNA not given. There are 400,000 or so distinct CDR3 sequences in the sample, with 2% to 3% held by the top ten. On this clonotype itself: The antigen is not known.

The receptor comes from a human donor with ulcerative colitis or Crohn's disease, or a healthy co-twin of an affected twin (not recorded which). The chain employs TRBV6-6 and TRBJ2-5; the D call of TRBD1 rests on TCRdb alone, since no DNA is present to check it. Sample: blood. CDR3 amino acids: CASSYGGSETQYF.